Following are 16 T cell receptor beta chains from one sample sequenced in a study of blood T cell repertoires in COVID-19. Clones were read by immunoSEQ multiplex PCR, and TCRdb kept only the in-frame ones, dropping some. The profile covers just over 70,000 clones, with around three quarters appearing a single time and 35% to 45% taken by the ten largest. The sequencing input was peripheral blood. These TCRs come from a woman in her 70s with acute or convalescent COVID-19.

The rearrangement links TRBV14 to TRBJ2-3, with D possibly TRBD2 on 5 matching bases. Trimming removed 0 bases at V and 11 bases at J, with 18 bases between. The length of the CDR3 is 15 residues. The germline V gene encodes CDR1 SGHDN and CDR2 FVKESK. CDR3 coding DNA: TGTGCCAGCAGCCAAGATCTACGGGGTGGCGATGTGCAGTATTTT. It encodes CASSQDLRGGDVQYF.

This clone showed up just a few times. This chain links TRBV7-9 with TRBJ2-3; 9 bases agree with TRBD1. V lost 5 bases and J lost 5; bases outside the gene matches: 8. This CDR3 is built from 15 residues. Germline CDR1 and CDR2: SEHNR and FQNEAQ (reference sequence). As DNA, the CDR3 is TGTGCCAGCAGCCGGACAGGGGACGATGGAGATACGCAGTATTTT. This gives the protein CASSRTGDDGDTQYF. Together with reference TRBV7-9 and TRBJ2-3, the CDR3 gives the full variable domain: DTGVSQNPRHKITKRGQNVTFRCDPISEHNRLYWYRQTLGQGPEFLTYFQNEAQLEKSRLLSDRFSAERPKGSFSTLEIQRTEQGDSAMYLCASSRTGDDGDTQYFGPGTRLTVL.

The chain carries TRBV7-9 and TRBJ1-3; 8 bases agree with TRBD1. This CDR3 region has 17 residues. CDR1 is SEHNR, CDR2 FQNEAQ, per germline (reference sequence). V was clipped by 5 bases and J by 1 base; unmatched bases: 10. The chain's CDR3 is CASSPLGQAASGNTIYF. The CDR3 coding sequence is TGTGCCAGCAGCCCCCTGGGACAGGCAGCTTCTGGAAACACCATATATTTT.

The CDR3 loop is CASSTRDREYGYTF. The CDR3 region has the DNA TGTGCCAGCAGCACCCGGGACAGGGAATATGGCTACACCTTC. The chain is built from TRBV7-2 and TRBJ1-2; 9 nucleotides agree with TRBD1. Looked up from germline, CDR1 is SGHTA and CDR2 is FQGNSA. This CDR3 has 14 residues. The V and J ends lost 5 bases and 5 bases, in that order; junction bases with no gene match: 6.

This rearrangement joins TRBV30 to TRBJ1-2, with no clear D. CDR3 length equals 16 residues. Between the trimmed V and J ends, which lost 0 bases and 5 bases, there was a span of 19 bases. In germline, CDR1 is GTSNPN, CDR2 SVGIG (reference sequence). The CDR3 spells CAWSVEGAVLDYGYTF. In DNA, the CDR3 is TGTGCCTGGAGTGTGGAGGGTGCGGTGTTGGATTATGGCTACACCTTC.

The chain links TRBV6-1 to TRBJ2-2, with TRBD2 matching over 10 bases. CDR3 length: 17 amino acids. Germline lookup yields CDR1 MNHNS and CDR2 SASEGT. V trimming: 4 bases; J trimming: 4 bases; junction bases outside the gene matches: 9. CDR3 nucleotides: TGTGCCAGCAGTGGGGTTAGCGGGGGGTTCGGCACCGGGGAGCTGTTTTTT. It codes for CASSGVSGGFGTGELFF.

The V and J genes are TRBV28 and TRBJ2-7; the D is unclear. The V end lost 10 bases, the J end lost 1 base, and 11 bases lay between the germline ends. Germline V gene lookup returns CDR1 MDHEN and CDR2 SYDVKM. This CDR3 has 12 residues. The CDR3 is CATLGSSYEQYF. CDR3 nucleotide sequence: TGTGCCACCCTGGGCAGTTCCTACGAGCAGTACTTC.

This clone came up a few times. The V gene is TRBV19, the J gene TRBJ1-5; perhaps TRBD1 as D (5 bases). Trimming took off 7 bases at V and 3 bases at J, with 16 bases between the two ends. CDR1 and CDR2 (germline): LNHDA, SQIVND (reference sequence). This CDR3 has 15 residues. Written as DNA, the CDR3 is TGTGCCAGTACTCTGGGGGGGGTTAACAATCAGCCCCAGCATTTT. As protein: CASTLGGVNNQPQHF.

The chain combines TRBV11-2 with TRBJ2-4; 14 nucleotides match TRBD2. CDR3 length equals 18 residues. The junction had 7 bases not matched to a gene; V was cut back by 5 bases and J by 1 base. Germline values: CDR1 SGHAT, CDR2 FQNNGV. The CDR3, as DNA: TGTGCCAGCAGCGAGACTAGCGGGGGGGCCTCTGCCAAAAACATTCAGTACTTC. Protein sequence: CASSETSGGASAKNIQYF.

V and J are TRBV5-4 and TRBJ2-7; a possible D gene is TRBD2 (5 bases). Trimming removed 0 bases from V and 6 bases from J, with 7 bases in between. Germline V gives CDR1 SGHNT, CDR2 YYREEE (reference sequence). There are 12 residues in the CDR3. The CDR3 protein is CASSLGGPEQYF. CDR3 coding DNA: TGTGCCAGCAGCTTGGGAGGGCCCGAGCAGTACTTC.

This clone has just a few counts. The chain couples TRBV13 to TRBJ1-2; no clear D gene. Looked up from germline, CDR1 is PRHDT and CDR2 is FYEKMQ (reference sequence). V was shortened by 7 bases and J by 2 bases, with 14 bases between the two germline ends. The CDR3 has 14 amino acids. The CDR3 sequence: CASTHAGSNYGYTF. In DNA, the CDR3 is TGTGCCAGCACCCACGCGGGGAGCAACTATGGCTACACCTTC.

The J gene is TRBJ2-2, the V gene TRBV27; 9 positions match TRBD1. CDR3 length: 16 residues. Germline loops: CDR1 MNHEY, CDR2 SMNVEV (reference sequence). J was trimmed by 3 bases and V by 6 bases; bases with no gene match: 8. The CDR3 region is CASRPGQGRYTGELFF. CDR3 bases: TGTGCCAGCAGGCCTGGACAGGGGAGGTACACCGGGGAGCTGTTTTTT.

This chain joins TRBV19 and TRBJ2-7; D is possibly TRBD2 (5 bases). The germline gives CDR1 LNHDA, CDR2 SQIVND (reference sequence). The CDR3 runs 16 residues. V was shortened by 2 bases and J by 6 bases, with 20 bases between the two germline ends. CDR3 amino acids: CASSISLVTGMSEQYF. CDR3 in DNA: TGTGCCAGTAGTATATCCCTAGTTACGGGGATGAGCGAGCAGTACTTC.

The rearrangement joins TRBV27 to TRBJ2-2; the match to TRBD1 covers 8 bases. This CDR3 spans 17 amino acids. Germline CDR1 is MNHEY and CDR2 is SMNVEV (reference sequence). The J segment lost 2 bases and the V segment lost 1 base, leaving 6 bases of the junction unmatched. The CDR3 coding sequence is TGTGCCAGCAGTTTATATGGACAGGGAGTAAACACCGGGGAGCTGTTTTTT. This translates into CASSLYGQGVNTGELFF.

V gene TRBV7-2 combines with J gene TRBJ2-2, with TRBD1 as a possible D gene (5 bases). The germline V gene has CDR1 SGHTA and CDR2 FQGNSA. The CDR3 extends over 16 amino acids. V was shortened by 1 base and J by 1 base, with 10 bases between the two germline ends. The CDR3 loop is CASSLVGAVNTGELFF. Written as DNA, the CDR3 is TGTGCCAGCAGCTTAGTTGGGGCAGTGAACACCGGGGAGCTGTTTTTT.

The chain joins TRBV7-3 to TRBJ2-7, with D possibly TRBD1 on 6 matching bases. This CDR3 spans 15 amino acids. The V end was cut by 2 bases, the J end by 0 bases, with 11 bases between. Germline CDR1 SGHTA, CDR2 FQGTGA. DNA for the CDR3: TGTGCCAGCAGCTTAGTCTGGGACACCTCCTACGAGCAGTACTTC. It translates to CASSLVWDTSYEQYF.